Reported below is one T cell receptor (beta chain). The source of the sample is a study of control samples from healthy donors and cancer patients. This CDR3 region has 14 residues. Germline V gene data show CDR1 as SGHRS and CDR2 as YFSETQ. V dropped 6 bases and J dropped 11; count of bases not matched to a gene: 10. Generated by immunoSEQ multiplex PCR, the TCRdb table keeps only in-frame clones and is missing some. The table lists about 180,000 clones, more than 80% of them singletons, with about 1.4% in the top ten. The chain has TRBV5-1 and TRBJ1-6, with TRBD1 matching 8 bases. The sample consisted of blood. This sequence was found in a man in his thirties or forties in good health. The DNA of the CDR3 is TGCGCCAGCAAGTTGACAGGGGACTTGACACCCCTCCACTTT. Translating it yields CASKLTGDLTPLHF.